This T cell receptor (beta chain) was documented in a study of blood T cell repertoires in COVID-19. Study as a whole: COVID-19 samples collected from the United States, Italy and Spain covered acute and convalescent phases. PBMCs, B-cell-depleted T cells, or T cells were the source of the cDNA or gDNA that made up the material.

There are 16 residues in the CDR3. Germline CDR1 MNHEY, CDR2 SMNVEV (reference sequence). V was trimmed by 0 bases and J by 4 bases, leaving 13 bases between them. In the study's own analysis: Estimates of nucleated cell counts were drawn from the amplification of reference gene primers. TCRdb's copy holds only in-frame clones and misses some; the assay was immunoSEQ multiplex PCR. V and J calls and clone size follow that table, whereas D and trimming were derived from the DNA. Of just over 650,000 clones in the sample, more than 80% were seen once. The chain employs TRBV27 and TRBJ1-3; D unresolved. Input material: peripheral blood. The sequence was obtained from a woman aged 18-30 years with acute or convalescent COVID-19. CDR3 loop: CASSLSLRHSGNTIYF. CDR3 DNA sequence: TGTGCCAGCAGTTTATCGCTCCGACACTCCGGAAACACCATATATTTT.